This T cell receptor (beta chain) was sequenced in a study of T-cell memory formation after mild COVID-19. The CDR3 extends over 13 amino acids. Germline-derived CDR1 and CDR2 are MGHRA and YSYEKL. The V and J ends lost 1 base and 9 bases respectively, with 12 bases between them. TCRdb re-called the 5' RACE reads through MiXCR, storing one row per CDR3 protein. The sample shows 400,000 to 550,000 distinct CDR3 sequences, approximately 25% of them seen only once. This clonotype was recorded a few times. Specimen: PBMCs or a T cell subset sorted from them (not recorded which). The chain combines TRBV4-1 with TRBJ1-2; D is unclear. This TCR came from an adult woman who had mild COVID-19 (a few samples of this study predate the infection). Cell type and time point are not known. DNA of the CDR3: TGCGCCAGCAGCCAAGCTAACCTTCGGAGCTACACCTTC. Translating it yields CASSQANLRSYTF.